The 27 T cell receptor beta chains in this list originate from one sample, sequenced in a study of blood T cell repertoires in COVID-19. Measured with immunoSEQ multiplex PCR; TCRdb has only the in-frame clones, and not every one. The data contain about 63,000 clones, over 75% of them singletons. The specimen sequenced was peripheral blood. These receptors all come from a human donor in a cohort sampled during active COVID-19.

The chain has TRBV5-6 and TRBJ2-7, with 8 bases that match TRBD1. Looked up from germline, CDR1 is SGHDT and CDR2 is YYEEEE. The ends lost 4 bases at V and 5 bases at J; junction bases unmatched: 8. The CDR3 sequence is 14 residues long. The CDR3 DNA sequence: TGTGCCAGCAGCGCAAGACAGGGGAACCACGAGCAGTACTTC. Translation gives CASSARQGNHEQYF.

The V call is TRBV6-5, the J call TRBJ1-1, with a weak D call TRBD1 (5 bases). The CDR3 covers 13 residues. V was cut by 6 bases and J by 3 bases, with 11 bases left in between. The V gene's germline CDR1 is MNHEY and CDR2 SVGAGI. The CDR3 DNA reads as TGTGCCAGCAGACGACAGTCCCACACTGAAGCTTTCTTT. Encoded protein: CASRRQSHTEAFF.

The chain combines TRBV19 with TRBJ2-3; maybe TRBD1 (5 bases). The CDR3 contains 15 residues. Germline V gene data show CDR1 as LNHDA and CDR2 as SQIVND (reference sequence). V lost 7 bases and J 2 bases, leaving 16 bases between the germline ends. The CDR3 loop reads CASTHRQTPTDTQYF. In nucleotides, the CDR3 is TGTGCCAGTACCCACCGACAGACCCCCACAGATACGCAGTATTTT.

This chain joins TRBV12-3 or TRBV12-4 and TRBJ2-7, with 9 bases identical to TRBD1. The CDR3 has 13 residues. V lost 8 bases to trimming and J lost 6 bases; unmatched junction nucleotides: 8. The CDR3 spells CASRDRERGEQYF. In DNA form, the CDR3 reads TGTGCCAGCCGGGACAGGGAAAGGGGCGAGCAGTACTTC.

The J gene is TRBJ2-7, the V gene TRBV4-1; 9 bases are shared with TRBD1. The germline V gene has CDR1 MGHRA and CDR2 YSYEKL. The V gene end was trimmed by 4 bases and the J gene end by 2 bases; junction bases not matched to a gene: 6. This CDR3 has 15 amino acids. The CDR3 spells CASSPGQGAAYEQYF. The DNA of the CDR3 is TGCGCCAGCAGCCCGGGACAGGGCGCCGCCTACGAGCAGTACTTC.

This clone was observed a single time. The CDR3 bases are TGTGCCAGCAGCTTACCCAGCTCTGGAAACACCATATATTTT. Translation: CASSLPSSGNTIYF. The chain links TRBV7-9 to TRBJ1-3; unclear D gene. CDR3 length: 14 amino acids. V was shortened by 2 bases and J by 0 bases, with 5 bases between the two germline ends. Germline CDR1 reads SEHNR; CDR2 reads FQNEAQ (reference sequence).

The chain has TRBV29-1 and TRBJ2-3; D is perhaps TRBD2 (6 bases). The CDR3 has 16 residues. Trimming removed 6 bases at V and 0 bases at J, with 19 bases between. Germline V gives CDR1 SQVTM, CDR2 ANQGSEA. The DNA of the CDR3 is TGCAGCGTGACAATCACTAGCAGAGCTAGCACAGATACGCAGTATTTT. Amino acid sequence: CSVTITSRASTDTQYF.

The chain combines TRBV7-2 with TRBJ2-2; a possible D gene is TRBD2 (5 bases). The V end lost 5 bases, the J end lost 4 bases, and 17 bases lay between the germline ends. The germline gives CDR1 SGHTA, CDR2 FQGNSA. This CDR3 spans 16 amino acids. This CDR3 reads CASSPRGRSSTGELFF. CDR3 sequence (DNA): TGTGCCAGCAGCCCACGAGGGCGTTCGAGCACCGGGGAGCTGTTTTTT.

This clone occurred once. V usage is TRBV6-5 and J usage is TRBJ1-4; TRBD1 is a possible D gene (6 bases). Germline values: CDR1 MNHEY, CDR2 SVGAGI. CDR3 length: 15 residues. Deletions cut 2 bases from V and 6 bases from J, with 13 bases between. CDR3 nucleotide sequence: TGTGCCAGCAGTTACGGTAGGGGGAGATATGAAAAACTGTTTTTT. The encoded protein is CASSYGRGRYEKLFF.

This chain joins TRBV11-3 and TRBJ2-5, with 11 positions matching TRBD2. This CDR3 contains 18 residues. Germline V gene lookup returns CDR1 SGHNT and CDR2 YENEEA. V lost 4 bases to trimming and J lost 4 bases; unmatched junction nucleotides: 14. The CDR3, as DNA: TGTGCCAGCAGCTCCGGGACTAGCGGCAAGAGGGGGACAGAGACCCAGTACTTC. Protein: CASSSGTSGKRGTETQYF. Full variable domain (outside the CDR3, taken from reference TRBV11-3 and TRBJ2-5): EAGVVQSPRYKIIEKKQPVAFWCNPISGHNTLYWYLQNLGQGPELLIRYENEEAVDDSQLPKDRFSAERLKGVDSTLKIQPAELGDSAVYLCASSSGTSGKRGTETQYFGPGTRLLVL.

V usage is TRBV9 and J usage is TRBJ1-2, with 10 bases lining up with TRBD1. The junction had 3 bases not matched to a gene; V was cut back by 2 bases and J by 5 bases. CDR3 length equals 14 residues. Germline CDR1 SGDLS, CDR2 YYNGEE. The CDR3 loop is CASSVGTGVYGYTF. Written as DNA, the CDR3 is TGTGCCAGCAGCGTGGGGACAGGGGTATATGGCTACACCTTC.

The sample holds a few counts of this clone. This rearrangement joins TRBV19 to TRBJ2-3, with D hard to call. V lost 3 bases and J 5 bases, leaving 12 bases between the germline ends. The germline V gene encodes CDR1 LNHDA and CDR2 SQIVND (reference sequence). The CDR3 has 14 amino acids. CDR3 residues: CASSIVAARDTQYF. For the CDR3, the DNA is TGTGCCAGTAGTATCGTTGCGGCCCGAGATACGCAGTATTTT.

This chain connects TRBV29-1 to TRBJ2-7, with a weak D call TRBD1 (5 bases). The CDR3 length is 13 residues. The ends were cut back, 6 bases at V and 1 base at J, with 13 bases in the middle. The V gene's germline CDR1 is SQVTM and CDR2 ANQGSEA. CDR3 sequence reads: CSVQDTFSYEQYF. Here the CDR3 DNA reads TGCAGCGTCCAGGACACGTTTTCCTACGAGCAGTACTTC.

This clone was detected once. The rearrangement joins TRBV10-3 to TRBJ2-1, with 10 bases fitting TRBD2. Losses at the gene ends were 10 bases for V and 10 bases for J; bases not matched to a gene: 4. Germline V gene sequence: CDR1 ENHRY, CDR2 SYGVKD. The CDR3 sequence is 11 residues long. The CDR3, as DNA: TGTGCCACCAGACTAGCGGGCGAGCAGTTCTTC. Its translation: CATRLAGEQFF.

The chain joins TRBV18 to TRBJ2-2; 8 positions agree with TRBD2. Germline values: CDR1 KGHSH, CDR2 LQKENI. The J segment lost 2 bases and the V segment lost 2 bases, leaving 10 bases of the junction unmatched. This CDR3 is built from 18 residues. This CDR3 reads CASSPSGAGGLNTGELFF. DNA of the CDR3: TGTGCCAGCTCACCAAGCGGGGCGGGAGGACTTAACACCGGGGAGCTGTTTTTT.

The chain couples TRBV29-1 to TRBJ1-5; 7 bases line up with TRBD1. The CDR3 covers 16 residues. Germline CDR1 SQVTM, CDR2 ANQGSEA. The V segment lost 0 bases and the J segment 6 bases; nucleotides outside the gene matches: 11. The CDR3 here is CSVEDYGTEEIQPQHF. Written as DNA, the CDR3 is TGCAGCGTTGAAGATTACGGGACAGAGGAAATTCAGCCCCAGCATTTT.

In DNA, the CDR3 is TGCGCCAGCAGTTTACAGGGTAACGACGGGGAGCTGTTTTTT. This sequence encodes CASSLQGNDGELFF. The chain couples TRBV5-1 to TRBJ2-2; D might be TRBD1 (6 bases). There are 14 residues in the CDR3. CDR1 SGHRS and CDR2 YFSETQ come from the germline V gene. Trimming left V 5 bases short and J 7 bases short, with 15 bases between.

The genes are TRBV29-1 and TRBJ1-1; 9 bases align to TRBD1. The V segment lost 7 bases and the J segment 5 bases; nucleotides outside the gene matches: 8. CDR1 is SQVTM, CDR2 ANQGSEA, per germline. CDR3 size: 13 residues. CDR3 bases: TGCAGCGCCGACCGGGACAGGGAAACTGAAGCTTTCTTT. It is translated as CSADRDRETEAFF.

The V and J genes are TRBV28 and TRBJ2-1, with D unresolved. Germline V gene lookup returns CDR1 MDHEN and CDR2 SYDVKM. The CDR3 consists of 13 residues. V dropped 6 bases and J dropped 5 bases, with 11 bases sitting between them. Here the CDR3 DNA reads TGTGCCAGCAGAAACAGAGTCCACAATGAGCAGTTCTTC. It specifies CASRNRVHNEQFF.

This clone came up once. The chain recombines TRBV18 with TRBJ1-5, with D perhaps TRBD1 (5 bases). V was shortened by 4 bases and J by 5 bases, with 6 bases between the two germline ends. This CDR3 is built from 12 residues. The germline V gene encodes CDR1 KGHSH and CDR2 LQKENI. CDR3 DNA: TGTGCCAGCTCACTACAGGATCAGCCCCAGCATTTT. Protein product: CASSLQDQPQHF.

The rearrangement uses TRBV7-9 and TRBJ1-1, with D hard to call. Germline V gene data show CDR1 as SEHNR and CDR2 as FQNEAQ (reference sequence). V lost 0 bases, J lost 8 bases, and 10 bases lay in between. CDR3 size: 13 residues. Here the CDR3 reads CASSLASVSEAFF. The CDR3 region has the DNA TGTGCCAGCAGCTTAGCGTCCGTATCCGAAGCTTTCTTT.

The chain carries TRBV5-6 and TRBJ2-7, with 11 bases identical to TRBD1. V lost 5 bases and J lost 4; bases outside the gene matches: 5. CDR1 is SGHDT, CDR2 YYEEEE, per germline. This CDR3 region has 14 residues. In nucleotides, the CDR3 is TGTGCCAGCAGACCGGGACAGGGGGATTACGAGCAGTACTTC. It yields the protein CASRPGQGDYEQYF.

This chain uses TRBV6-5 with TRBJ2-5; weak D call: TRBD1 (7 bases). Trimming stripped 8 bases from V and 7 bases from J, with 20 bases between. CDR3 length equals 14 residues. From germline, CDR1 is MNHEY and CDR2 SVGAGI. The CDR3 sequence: CASGGDSGTGTQYF. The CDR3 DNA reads TGTGCCAGCGGAGGGGACAGTGGGACCGGGACCCAGTACTTC.

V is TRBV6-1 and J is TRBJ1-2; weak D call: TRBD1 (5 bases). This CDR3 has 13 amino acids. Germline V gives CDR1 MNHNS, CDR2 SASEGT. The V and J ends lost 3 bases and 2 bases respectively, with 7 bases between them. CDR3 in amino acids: CASSETENYGYTF. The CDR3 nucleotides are TGTGCCAGCAGTGAGACAGAGAACTATGGCTACACCTTC.

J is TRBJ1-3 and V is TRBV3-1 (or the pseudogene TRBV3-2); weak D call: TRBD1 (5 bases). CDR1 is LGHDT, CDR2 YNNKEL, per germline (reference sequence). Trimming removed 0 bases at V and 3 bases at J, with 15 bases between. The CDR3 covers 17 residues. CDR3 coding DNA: TGTGCCAGCAGCCAAGATAAGGGTATACAGGATGGAAACACCATATATTTT. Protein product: CASSQDKGIQDGNTIYF.

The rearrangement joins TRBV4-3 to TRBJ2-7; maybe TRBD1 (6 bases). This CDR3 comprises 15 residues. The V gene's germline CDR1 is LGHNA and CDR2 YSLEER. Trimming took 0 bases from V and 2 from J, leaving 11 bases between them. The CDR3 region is CASSQDGTLTYEQYF. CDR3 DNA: TGCGCCAGCAGCCAAGACGGGACACTTACCTACGAGCAGTACTTC.

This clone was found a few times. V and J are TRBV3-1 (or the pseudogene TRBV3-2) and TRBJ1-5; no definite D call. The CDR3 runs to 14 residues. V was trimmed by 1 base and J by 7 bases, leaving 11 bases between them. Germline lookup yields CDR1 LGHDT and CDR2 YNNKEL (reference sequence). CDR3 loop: CASSQVAGWQPQHF. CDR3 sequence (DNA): TGTGCCAGCAGCCAAGTGGCAGGTTGGCAGCCCCAGCATTTT.